This TCR beta chain stems from a study of T cell clonotyping in hematopoietic cell transplantation. Overall study findings and caveats: Cells were unsorted, so CD4 and CD8 contributions were not separated. At the given depth, recipient repertoires were over 95% de novo clonotypes. Recipient TCR diversity dropped after transplant; expanded clonotypes rose from day 30 to 180.

Indicated time point: recipient sample about 28 days before transplant, after cytoreduction. Recipient blood drawn about 28 days pretransplant and days 30, 100, 180 after. CDR1 is SNHLY, CDR2 FYNNEI, per germline. Trimming took 6 bases from V and 5 from J, leaving 37 bases between them. CDR3 length: 21 residues. Remarks on this clone: The antigen remains unidentified.

The repertoire was sequenced with immunoSEQ multiplex PCR; TCRdb's copy has only in-frame clones and lacks some. This sample has roughly 20,000 clones, with approximately 87% found just once. This TCR was sampled from a young man with biphenotypic leukemia. Some clones in this sample may be carry-over from other donors' samples. J is TRBJ1-2 and V is TRBV2, with no clear D. The sample consisted of peripheral blood mononuclear cells, taken before stem cell transplant. The CDR3 reads CASSANSPGRPEYVPPYGYTF. Here the CDR3 DNA reads TGTGCCAGCAGCGCGAATTCCCCGGGTCGGCCCGAATATGTCCCCCCGTATGGCTACACCTTC.